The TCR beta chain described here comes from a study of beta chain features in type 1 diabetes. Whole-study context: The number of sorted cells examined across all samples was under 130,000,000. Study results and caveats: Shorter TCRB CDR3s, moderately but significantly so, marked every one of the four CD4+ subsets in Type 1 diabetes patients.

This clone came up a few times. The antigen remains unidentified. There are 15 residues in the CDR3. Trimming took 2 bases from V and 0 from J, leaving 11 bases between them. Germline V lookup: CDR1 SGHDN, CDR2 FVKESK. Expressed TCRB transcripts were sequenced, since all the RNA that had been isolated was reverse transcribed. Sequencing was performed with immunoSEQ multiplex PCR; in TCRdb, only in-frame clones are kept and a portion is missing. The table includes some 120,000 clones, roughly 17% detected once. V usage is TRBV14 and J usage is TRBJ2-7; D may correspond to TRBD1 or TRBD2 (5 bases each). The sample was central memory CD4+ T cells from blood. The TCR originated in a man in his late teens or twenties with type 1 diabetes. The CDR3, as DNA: TGTGCCAGCAGCCAAATCCTCGGGACCTCCTACGAGCAGTACTTC. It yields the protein CASSQILGTSYEQYF.